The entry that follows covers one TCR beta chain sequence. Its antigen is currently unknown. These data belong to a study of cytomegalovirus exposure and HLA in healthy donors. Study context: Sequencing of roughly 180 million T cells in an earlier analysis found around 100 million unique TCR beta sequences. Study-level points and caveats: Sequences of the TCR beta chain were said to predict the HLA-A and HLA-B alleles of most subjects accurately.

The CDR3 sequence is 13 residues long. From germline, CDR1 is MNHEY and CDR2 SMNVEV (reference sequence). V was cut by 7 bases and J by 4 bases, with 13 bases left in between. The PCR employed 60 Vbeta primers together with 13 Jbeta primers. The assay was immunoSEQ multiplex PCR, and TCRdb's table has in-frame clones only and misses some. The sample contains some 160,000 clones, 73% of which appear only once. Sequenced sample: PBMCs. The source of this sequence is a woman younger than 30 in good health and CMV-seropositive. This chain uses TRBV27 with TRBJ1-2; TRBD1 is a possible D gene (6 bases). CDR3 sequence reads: CASTKDSRYGYTF. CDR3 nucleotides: TGTGCCAGCACCAAGGACAGCCGCTATGGCTACACCTTC.